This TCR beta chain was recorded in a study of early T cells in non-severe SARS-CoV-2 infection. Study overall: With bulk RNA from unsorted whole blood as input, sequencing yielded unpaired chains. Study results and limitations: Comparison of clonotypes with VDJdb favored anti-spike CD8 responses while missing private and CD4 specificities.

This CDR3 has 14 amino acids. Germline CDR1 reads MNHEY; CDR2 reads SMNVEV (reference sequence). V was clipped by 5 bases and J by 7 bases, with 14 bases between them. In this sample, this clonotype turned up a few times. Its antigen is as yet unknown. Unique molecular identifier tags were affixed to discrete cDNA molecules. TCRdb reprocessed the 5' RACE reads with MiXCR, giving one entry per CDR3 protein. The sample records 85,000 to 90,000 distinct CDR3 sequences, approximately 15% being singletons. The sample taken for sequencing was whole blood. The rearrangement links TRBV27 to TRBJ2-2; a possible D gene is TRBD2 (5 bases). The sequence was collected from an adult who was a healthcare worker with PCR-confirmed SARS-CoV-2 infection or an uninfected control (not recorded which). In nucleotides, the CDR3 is TGTGCCAGCAGTCGGGGATCCTCGGGCGGGGAGCTGTTTTTT. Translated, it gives CASSRGSSGGELFF.